This T cell receptor beta chain was sequenced in a study of low-dose radiotherapy and immunotherapy resistance in tumors (dated by TCRdb to between 2021 and 2024). At the level of the whole study: Cohort 1 received 0.5 Gy per fraction every 2 weeks, with a prescribed total PTV dose of 6.5 Gy. In Cohort 2, 1 Gy per fraction was delivered every two weeks, for a total of 13 Gy over 26 weeks. Nivolumab and ipilimumab were both given intravenously, with nivolumab at a 240 mg flat dose every two weeks and ipilimumab at 1 mg/kg every six weeks. Every two weeks, patients got intravenous cyclophosphamide at 200 mg/m2, given one day ahead of each radiation and immunotherapy administration. Aspirin 300 mg was taken orally once daily by patients for four cycles, starting on cycle 1 day 1. No randomization into treatment groups was done for the people taking part in the trial. The translational analysis covered eight patients: three from the first dose cohort and the first five from the second dose cohort.

Per the publication, the time point label means: after trial treatment. This sample's treatment or condition label indicates: LDRT plus nivolumab, ipilimumab, low-dose cyclophosphamide and aspirin (RACIN trial). The donors came from RACIN, which was a single-arm phase I dose-escalation trial that paired nivolumab and ipilimumab with aspirin, low-dose cyclophosphamide and low-dose radiotherapy. Patients with advanced, TIL-negative solid tumors were considered eligible. The CDR3 sequence holds 11 residues, the cysteine and phenylalanine included. Only the CDR3 part of the read is kept: 33 bases, read in frame from the first base. Per the germline V gene (reference sequence), LGHDT is the CDR1 and YNNKEL is the CDR2. Between the V and J ends, shortened by 6 bases and 5 bases respectively, the junction contains 7 bases. In its sample, this clonotype was seen a few times. The antigen it binds to is not known. Base qualities are not at hand, and no much larger clone is one base apart.

The instrument given in TCRdb is Illumina HiSeq 2500. First-strand cDNA was synthesized with Superscript III and a set of TRAV- and TRBV-specific primers, covering both TCRalpha and TCRbeta chains. TCRs were amplified with Phusion for 20 PCR cycles, with a constant-region primer paired with the adapter attached to the V primers. The MessageAmp II aRNA Amplification Kit was used to amplify the isolated mRNA, with in vitro transcription run for 16 hours at 37 degrees C. The Dynabeads mRNA DIRECT Purification Kit was used to isolate mRNA for TCR sequencing. Indexed Illumina adapters were added in a second approximately 25-cycle Phusion PCR, and the resulting products were purified with AMPure XP beads. For the original study's pipeline: Custom Perl scripts pooled TCR sequences encoding the same protein, removed out-of-frame sequences and computed each clonotype's abundance. Any TCR sequence backed by just one read was left out of the analysis. Among the metrics used to describe the repertoires were Shannon entropy, Gini index, clonality, richness, and the frequency of TCRs shared between repertoires. Through fastp at Q25 and MiXCR, TCRdb rebuilt clones from the public reads, retaining in-frame beta chains. Every entry covers one CDR3 protein and lists the most common genes and DNA from its rows. Clone size and V and J calls follow TCRdb, not the original study. This sample holds approximately 91,000 distinct CDR3 sequences; 20% to 25% were observed only once. 9.5% to 15% of the sample is taken by the ten largest.

The receptor was derived from a female donor with ovarian cancer. Material: PBMCs, obtained after low-dose radiotherapy plus immunotherapy. The sequence links TRBV3-1 to TRBJ1-1; there is no confident call for the D gene. Here is the DNA: TGTGCCAGCAGACGTGGGACTGAAGCTTTCTTT. Its translation reads: CASRRGTEAFF.